This TCR beta chain originates from a study of T-cell reconstitution after alpha-beta-depleted transplantation in children. Findings and limits, study-wide: Hyperexpanded clones declined; after one year, newly produced T cells mostly supplied diversity. TCRbeta diversity was high at day 60 in some patients (a result of surviving recipient T cells and thymic progenitors). Where alpha-beta T cells came from about two months after transplant was reportedly several hundred expanded graft clones.

This clonotype has a count of ten or more. What it recognizes is unknown. For TCRbeta, the library was prepared with unique molecular identifiers. TCRdb analysed the PCR reads with MiXCR anew, one entry per CDR3 protein. The sample includes roughly 670,000 distinct CDR3 sequences, under 15% of them seen just once. In germline, CDR1 is DFQATT, CDR2 SNEGSKA (reference sequence). This CDR3 comprises 13 residues. V lost 0 bases and J 5 bases, leaving 10 bases between the germline ends. Here the sequenced sample was PBMCs, taken before TCRalphabeta/CD19-depleted stem cell transplant. The chain carries TRBV20-1 and TRBJ1-1; weak D call: TRBD1 (5 bases). This clonotype was sampled from a girl aged 2-9 years with congenital amegakaryocytic thrombocytopenia, due to receive a stem cell transplant. The CDR3 region has the DNA TGCAGTGCTAGAGACCGGACAAGTACTGAAGCTTTCTTT. It yields the protein CSARDRTSTEAFF.